This T cell receptor (beta chain) was observed in a study of breast tumors, draining lymph nodes, adjacent tissues. CDR3 length: 16 amino acids. Germline V CDR1 and CDR2: WNHNN, SYGVQD (reference sequence). The V segment lost 8 bases and the J segment 4 bases; nucleotides outside the gene matches: 11. TCRdb re-derived calls from the multiplex PCR reads in MiXCR, one entry per CDR3 protein. The table records 130,000 or so distinct CDR3 sequences, around 20% of them present only once. Breast cancer patients provided tissue from their axillary draining lymph nodes. Study-wide findings and caveats: That most tumor T cells come from lymph nodes remained unproven.

This clonotype appeared a single time. Antigen: not known. V is TRBV10-1 and J is TRBJ2-3; TRBD2 aligns across 11 bases. The sequenced sample consisted of axillary lymph node tissue. This sequence originates from a female donor with breast cancer. Some clones in this sample may be carry-over from other donors' samples. The CDR3 loop reads CASCEGTSGGSDTQYF. The CDR3 coding sequence is TGCGCCAGCTGCGAAGGGACTAGCGGAGGTTCAGATACGCAGTATTTT.